This T cell receptor (beta chain) emerged from a study of cytomegalovirus exposure and HLA in healthy donors. 13 Jbeta primers and 60 Vbeta primers were used for the PCR. The table came from immunoSEQ multiplex PCR; TCRdb's copy has only in-frame clones and leaves some out. The sample has around 140,000 clones; 60% to 80% are singletons. The V end was cut by 7 bases, the J end by 4 bases, with 14 bases between. CDR3 length equals 14 residues. Germline assignment: CDR1 LNHDA and CDR2 SQIVND (reference sequence). The clonotype originates from a male donor in good health and CMV-seronegative. The chain joins TRBV19 to TRBJ2-1; weak D call: TRBD2 (6 bases). The sample comprised PBMCs. CDR3 sequence (DNA): TGTGCCAGTAAGGAGGGCTATAAGTACAATGAGCAGTTCTTC. Translation: CASKEGYKYNEQFF.